This T cell receptor beta chain was documented in a study of cytomegalovirus exposure and HLA in healthy donors (dated by TCRdb to 2016 to 2017). Broadly, across the study: An earlier analysis of approximately 640 of the donors reported 250 to 300 Gb of sequence data and 120 million or so unique TCR beta sequences from about 200 million T cells. Approximately 300 gigabases of sequencing data and approximately 92 million unique TCR sequences made up an early release that covered fewer than 650 HLA-typed donors. Of the roughly 410 genotyped donors, 80% to 90% were placed in the genetic ancestry cluster associated with self-reported Caucasian donors. The study aimed to test whether signatures of past pathogen exposure could be identified by cataloging public T cell receptors. The study profiled the T cell repertoires of hundreds of subjects by immunosequencing and related them to cytomegalovirus serostatus. Besides the first cohort of 550 to 750 subjects, a separate validation cohort made up of over 100 different subjects was used. To predict cytomegalovirus infection status, the study combined high-throughput TCR immunosequencing, statistical association of individual TCRs with disease status, and machine learning. To study patterns of TCR occurrence, a later analysis re-analyzed previously published TCR beta repertoires from 600 to 750 donors and added high-resolution HLA genotyping. Rather than drawing on any new phenotypic data, the later analysis identified candidate immune exposures from TCR beta sequences and the way those sequences occurred across donors. In an earlier analysis of 500 to 650 of the donors, high-throughput TCR beta sequencing was used to judge whether each TCR beta V gene segment behaved as functional or pseudogenic. Donor age, sex, ethnicity and CMV serostatus were compiled together with the repertoire data. A later genetic analysis used genome-wide SNP genotypes for 398 of the 666 donors, treating that subset as a discovery cohort. Every discovery cohort repertoire had been produced on one sequencing platform. Both class I and class II loci were covered by HLA typing, at four-digit resolution. The number of typed donors differed by locus: about 620-640 for A, B, C, DRB1 and DQB1; 500 to 550 for DQA1; approximately 600 for DPA1; and 450 to 480 for DPB1. Because of strong linkage in the cohort, four to six DR-DQ haplotypes were treated as single units for association and clustering. On average, about 200,000 unique TCR beta nucleotide sequences were sequenced per donor among 398 genotyped donors of the cohort, with 15% to 20% of those sequences being non-productive.

With regard to this clone: Its antigen remains undetermined. No qualities accompany the bases; no much larger clone lies one base away.

The cohort comprised approximately 700 healthy bone marrow donors. Cohort members were all nominally healthy when sampled, although unrecorded immune exposures were likely present. The donor tested CMV seropositive, placing the donor among the 310 or so seropositive members of the cohort. A peripheral blood sample was collected from each donor, and TCR beta sequencing was performed on peripheral blood mononuclear cells. Genomic DNA extraction from the blood cell samples was performed with the Qiagen DNeasy Blood Extraction Kit. The germline V gene (reference sequence) provides CDR1 LNHNV and CDR2 YYDKDF. From its cysteine to its phenylalanine, the CDR3 spans 16 amino acids. Just the 48-base CDR3 DNA is kept, in frame starting at base 1. V is cut back by 3 bases and J by 3 bases, with 8 bases in the junction unmatched. The receptor library was made with the immunoSEQ multiplex PCR assay. For the multiplex PCR, a mixture combining 60 forward primers for TCR Vbeta segments and 13 reverse primers for TCR Jbeta segments was used. A multiplex PCR assay on genomic DNA amplified the CDR3 region of rearranged TCR beta genes. On the Illumina HiSeq System, the amplified TCR beta libraries were sequenced as 87-base-pair reads. The original methods were these. A later analysis counted approximately 84 million unique TCR beta chains across the approximately 700 repertoires, and 10 million to 12 million of these chains were shared by at least two donors. Raw reads were error-corrected and collapsed into unique sequences with a nearest-neighbor algorithm that merged closely related sequences to remove PCR and sequencing errors. V, D and J gene segments were assigned by aligning CDR3 sequences to IMGT reference sequences. For a sequence to be retained, a match of at least six nucleotides to both a V gene segment and a J gene segment was required. A rearrangement counted as productive if the CDR3 had no stop codons and remained in frame with V and J, and every other rearrangement counted as non-productive. Following IMGT convention, CDR3 was defined as the stretch from the second conserved V-encoded cysteine up to the conserved J-encoded phenylalanine. The earlier analysis of more than 450 of the donors excluded sequences that lacked an unambiguous match to a single V gene segment. An earlier analysis of several hundred of the donors called V segments functional above 56.7% productive rearrangements and segregating when the between-donor standard deviation exceeded 5%. A statistical classification framework was developed to diagnose cytomegalovirus status using the catalog of TCR beta chain sequences. V and J gene assignment, in a later analysis, came from comparing TCR nucleotide sequences with IMGT/GENE-DB human TR gene sequences. Using the TCRdist pipeline, a later analysis assigned CDR3 sequences along with most-parsimonious VDJ recombination scenarios. In a later analysis, each TCR beta chain was defined by its CDR3 amino acid sequence together with its V-gene family, and reads without a unique V-gene family were excluded. In a later analysis, a few hundred highly shared, low-generation-probability nucleotide sequences were removed to address suspected cross-contamination and a sequencing artifact. In a later analysis, a clonal expansion index was calculated for each public chain from normalized within-repertoire ranks of inferred template counts. In a later analysis, generation probabilities were computed using a VDJ recombination model fitted to out-of-frame rearrangements, and the results were checked against IGoR. Hypergeometric tests were used in a later analysis to score TCR-TCR, TCR-HLA and TCR-CMV co-occurrence, with a repertoire-size bias correction applied to the TCR pairs. In a later analysis, false discovery rates were estimated by permuting HLA or CMV assignments 20 times. In a later analysis, co-occurring TCRs were grouped using DBSCAN, with TCRdist sequence similarity added in when clustering inside HLA-allele-positive subsets. Co-occurrence clustering excluded repertoires with fewer than 30,000 or more than 120,000 public chains, plus five with anomalous nucleotide sharing. Here the immuneACCESS table is served through TCRdb, limited to in-frame sequences with V and J called. Missing clones are a known gap in these copies; in checked studies unresolved V genes cover under half, and the rest lacks a known reason. V, J and clone size are taken as reported in that table, and D and trimming were inferred from the DNA itself. In this sample the table shows 50,000 to 65,000 clones, 71% of which occur a single time. Clones ranked in the top ten supply 20% to 30% of the sample.

Overall study results and their limits: At a false discovery rate of 0.05, a later analysis linked fewer than 20,000 TCR beta sequences to specific HLA alleles. According to a later genetic analysis, donors in an Asian-associated ancestry cluster had fewer N-insertions in productive TCRs than the roughly 660-donor mean. Because the 87-base-pair reads could not distinguish some IMGT-functional V segments, including TRBV6-2 and TRBV6-3, those segments were excluded. Three of the identified cytomegalovirus-associated TCR beta chains were confirmed in vitro to be specific for cytomegalovirus antigens. The classifier was reported to diagnose cytomegalovirus status with high specificity and sensitivity in both the original and validation cohorts. In this cohort, only TCR beta chains were sequenced, and detectable features were limited by the absence of alpha or paired-chain data. A cluster of highly shared sequence variants was judged likely to represent a technical artifact of the sequencing pipeline. Presence/absence analyses assumed roughly uniform sequencing depth across donors, an assumption that may not hold. The authors suggested that the approach could potentially be extended to other disease states and immunological phenotypes. In a later analysis, most CMV-associated TCR beta chains were found to appear HLA-restricted, with HLA associations seemingly driven largely by CMV exposure. Compared with equally common non-associated chains, HLA-associated TCR beta chains in a later analysis were more clonally expanded and had lower generation probabilities. Correlated functional status among segregating V segments might reflect linkage disequilibrium, but an unknown experimental factor could not be ruled out. A further reported finding was that TCR beta sequences accurately predicted the HLA-A and HLA-B alleles for most subjects in the first cohort. In a later analysis, TCR association rates were found to vary across HLA loci, with the most associated TCRs seen for DRB1 alleles and the fewest for HLA-C alleles. The study listed over 150 TCR beta chains as associated with cytomegalovirus. For the cohort, immune exposure information was limited to CMV serostatus. When HLA alleles, especially DR and DQ, strongly co-occurred, TCR associations were difficult to assign to individual alleles. In an earlier analysis of over 550 of the donors, most TCR beta V segments were observed in productive rearrangements about 87% or about 30% of the time, broadly matching IMGT annotations. Because HLA typing was missing for some donors at each locus, association tests included only the typed subset. Because counts were too low, about 18 rarely observed V segments, including chromosome 9 orphons, were left out of the earlier analysis of about 620 of the donors. In a later genetic analysis, a missense DCLRE1C variant was associated with V-gene and J-gene trimming of TCR beta chains, and the association was replicated in an independent cohort. According to a later analysis, parvovirus B19, influenza, CMV and Epstein-Barr virus appeared linked to several top co-occurrence clusters. While some public TCRs were present in many individuals, most TCR sequences turned up only very rarely across donors.

Material: PBMCs. The chain couples TRBV15 to TRBJ2-5; 9 bases in the middle match TRBD2. The sequence derives from a man aged 45-65 years in good health and CMV-seropositive. The CDR3 region reads CATSRFASGIEETQYF. The DNA sequence is TGTGCCACCAGCAGGTTCGCTAGCGGGATAGAAGAGACCCAGTACTTC. Extended through the reference TRBV15 and TRBJ2-5 proteins, this CDR3 yields the full variable domain: DAMVIQNPRYQVTQFGKPVTLSCSQTLNHNVMYWYQQKSSQAPKLLFHYYDKDFNNEADTPDNFQSRRPNTSFCFLDIRSPGLGDTAMYLCATSRFASGIEETQYFGPGTRLLVL.